Given below is one T cell receptor (beta chain) in context. This clonotype was detected only a few times. Its recognized antigen is unknown. The record has no base qualities; no much larger clone is one base away. This sample was included in a study of T-cell memory formation after mild COVID-19 (dated by TCRdb to the early 2020s). Background for the entire study: TCR sequence clusters from the two donors were found to be largely donor specific. In two donors, T-cell clones that expanded and contracted after mild COVID-19 were followed by sequencing TCRalpha and TCRbeta repertoires longitudinally. The cohort comprised two young, previously healthy adult volunteers, one female and one male.

Germline trimming amounts to 8 bases on V and 6 bases on J, with 10 as the count of junction bases outside the gene matches. The CDR3 covers 14 residues, taking in both the cysteine and the phenylalanine. Only CDR3 DNA remains: 42 bases, in frame from the first base. In the germline V gene (reference sequence), CDR1 corresponds to LGHDT and CDR2 to YNNKEL. What the work shows at the level of the full study, not this receptor alone: The detection of some responding clones in pre-infection memory suggests that pre-existing cross-reactive memory T cells joined the SARS-CoV-2 response. Clones contracting from day 15 to 85 had balanced CD4/CD8 phenotypes, while a second wave expanding from day 15 to 37 was biased towards CD4+. Contracting CD4+ clones were located mainly in the CM and EM memory subsets, whereas CD8+ clones were found to be enriched in EMRA. SARS-CoV-2 specificity of the second-wave clones peaking on day 37 was not confirmed. The study covered only a couple of mild cases, and larger cohorts including severe cases with pre-infection samples were considered necessary.

The data were produced on an Illumina NovaSeq 6000. TCRalpha and TCRbeta cDNA libraries were built by 5'RACE with constant-segment primers, adding sample barcodes and unique molecular identifiers. RNA was extracted from every sample with Trizol reagent. Library amplification was performed in two PCR steps, and a second sample barcode and Illumina TruSeq adapters were introduced in the second step. The libraries were sequenced on an Illumina NovaSeq using 2 x 150 bp paired-end reads. Turning to the authors' computational methods: With migec v1.2.7, reads were demultiplexed and then collapsed into UMI-guided consensus sequences. Using mixcr v2.1.11, the UMI consensuses were aligned to TRA and TRB V and J templates and assembled into clonotypes. Clonotypes were classified as expanded or contracted when called significant by both edgeR and NoisET, with noise models trained on biological replicates. edgeR calls used a false discovery rate-adjusted p below 0.01 and a log2 fold-change threshold of 1. As an exploratory analysis of dynamics, max-normalized trajectories of the 1000 most abundant clonotypes were examined with PCA combined with hierarchical clustering. The CD4 or CD8 phenotype of responding clones was assigned using the separately sequenced CD4+ and CD8+ repertoires. TCRdb trimmed the raw reads at Q25, called clones with MiXCR and kept productive beta chains. Rows with a matching CDR3 protein are joined into one entry that keeps the most common DNA and genes. The V and J calls shown here were made by TCRdb, not taken from the authors' results. The sample contains 210,000 or so distinct CDR3 sequences, more than 25% of them found a single time. Clones ranked in the top ten supply roughly an eighth of the sample.

Ficoll-Paque density gradient centrifugation was the method used to isolate PBMCs. The chain links TRBV3-1 with TRBJ2-1, with 7 middle bases fitting TRBD2. This receptor was taken from an adult woman who had mild COVID-19 (a few samples of this study predate the infection). The sample titles of this study are shuffled in the database, so cell type and time point are left out; the donor was told from shared clones. The sequenced material came from PBMCs or a T cell subset sorted from them (not recorded which). The CDR3 region: CASLGGSQGNEQFF. The DNA sequence reads TGTGCCAGCCTTGGCGGGAGTCAGGGCAATGAGCAGTTCTTC.